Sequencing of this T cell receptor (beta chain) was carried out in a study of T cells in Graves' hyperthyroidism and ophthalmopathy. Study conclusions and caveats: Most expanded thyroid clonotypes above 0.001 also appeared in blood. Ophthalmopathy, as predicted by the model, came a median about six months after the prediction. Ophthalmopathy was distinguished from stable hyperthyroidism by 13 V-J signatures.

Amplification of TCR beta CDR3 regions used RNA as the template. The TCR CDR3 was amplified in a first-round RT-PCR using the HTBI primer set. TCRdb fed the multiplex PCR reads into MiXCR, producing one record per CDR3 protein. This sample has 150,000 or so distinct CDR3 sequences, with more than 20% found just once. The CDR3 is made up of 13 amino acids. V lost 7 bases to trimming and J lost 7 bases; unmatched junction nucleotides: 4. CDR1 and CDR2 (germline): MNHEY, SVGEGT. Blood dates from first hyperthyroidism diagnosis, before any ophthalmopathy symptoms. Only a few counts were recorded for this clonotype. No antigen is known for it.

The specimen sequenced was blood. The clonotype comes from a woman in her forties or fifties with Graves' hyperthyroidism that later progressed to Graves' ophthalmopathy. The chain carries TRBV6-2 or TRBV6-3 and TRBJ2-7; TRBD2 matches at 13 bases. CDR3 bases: TGTGCCAGCATGGAACTAGCGGGGGGGGAGCAGTACTTC. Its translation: CASMELAGGEQYF.